A selection of T cell receptor beta chains follows, all from one sample in a study of graft-versus-host responses after intestinal transplantation. Sequencing used immunoSEQ multiplex PCR; TCRdb keeps in-frame clones, though not all of them. The sample gives about 10,000 clones, around nine tenths of which show up once; around 2.5% is in the top ten. The sequenced sample was PBMCs, obtained 43 to 45 days after intestinal transplant. Every receptor here comes from a human patient who received an intestinal transplant, so some T cells may come from the graft donor. Each CDR3 is given with its conserved first and last residue. The order of the fields is clone size, V gene, J gene, CDR3 protein. Clone size is not always given. Where it is, it says once, few, many or a class for expanded clones.

abundance: NA
v_gene: TRBV2
j_gene: TRBJ1-3
CDR3aa: CASGNRALGGNTIYF

abundance: NA
v_gene: TRBV9
j_gene: TRBJ1-4
CDR3aa: CASSVRDRGENEKLFF

abundance: NA
v_gene: TRBV29-1
j_gene: TRBJ1-2
CDR3aa: CSVDDGYTF

abundance: NA
v_gene: TRBV6-5
j_gene: TRBJ2-2
CDR3aa: CASSAPRTNTGELFF

abundance: NA
v_gene: TRBV28
j_gene: TRBJ2-1
CDR3aa: CASSPTGRRASGSFLGNEQFF

abundance: NA
v_gene: TRBV29-1
j_gene: TRBJ2-5
CDR3aa: CSVRPGLQEETQYF

abundance: NA
v_gene: TRBV28
j_gene: TRBJ2-7
CDR3aa: CASSLRGLAGEEKTHEQYF

abundance: once
v_gene: TRBV6-5
j_gene: TRBJ2-5
CDR3aa: CASSQDSNQETQYF

abundance: NA
v_gene: TRBV2
j_gene: TRBJ1-1
CDR3aa: CASSEALPGAVAEAFF

abundance: NA
v_gene: TRBV5-1
j_gene: TRBJ2-1
CDR3aa: CASSLSPGLYNEQFF

abundance: NA
v_gene: TRBV28
j_gene: TRBJ2-7
CDR3aa: CASSLDRTGSPYEQYF

abundance: NA
v_gene: TRBV12-5
j_gene: TRBJ2-7
CDR3aa: CASGLWGREQYF

abundance: few
v_gene: TRBV10-1
j_gene: TRBJ2-1
CDR3aa: CASSSGAQYNEQFF

abundance: few
v_gene: TRBV2
j_gene: TRBJ1-5
CDR3aa: CASMGFRQPQHF

abundance: NA
v_gene: TRBV2
j_gene: TRBJ1-5
CDR3aa: CASSAVGASNQPQHF

abundance: NA
v_gene: TRBV21-1
j_gene: TRBJ2-1
CDR3aa: CASSTKGLFGQGLHSPYNEQFF

abundance: NA
v_gene: TRBV2
j_gene: TRBJ1-1
CDR3aa: CASRGGSTGHTEAFF